The T cell receptor beta chain under discussion was sequenced for a study of cytomegalovirus exposure and HLA in healthy donors. Study-level points and caveats: V segments that were indistinguishable, TRBV6-2 and TRBV6-3 among them, were omitted from analysis.

The study ran its PCR with 60 Vbeta and 13 Jbeta primers. Clones were read by immunoSEQ multiplex PCR, and TCRdb kept only the in-frame ones, dropping some. The sample lists about 190,000 clones; 86% were seen once. CDR3 size: 16 residues. Germline CDR1 SGHDT, CDR2 YYEEEE. Of note for this clone: What it binds is unknown.

The TCR comes from a woman in her 30s in good health and CMV-seronegative. The chain couples TRBV5-6 to TRBJ2-5; a possible D gene is TRBD2 (6 bases). The assigned J gene may be wrong: the sequence end matches TRBJ2-7 better. The sample was PBMCs. This CDR3 is CASSLWWDSWGGEQYF. The CDR3 region has the DNA TGTGCCAGCAGCTTGTGGTGGGACTCCTGGGGTGGCGAGCAGTACTTC.